These 22 T cell receptor beta chains originate from one sample sequenced in a study of blood T cell repertoires in COVID-19. Some clones are missing from TCRdb's copy, which holds only in-frame ones; the method was immunoSEQ multiplex PCR. This table holds about 250,000 clones, over 75% found once. Material: PBMCs or T cells enriched from blood (not recorded which). These receptors all stem from a man aged 18 to 29 who had recovered from COVID-19.

The genes are TRBV15 and TRBJ2-1; 9 bases align to TRBD2. The CDR3 runs to 17 residues. With 0 bases clipped from V and 2 bases from J, the junction kept 5 bases outside the gene matches. CDR1 LNHNV and CDR2 YYDKDF come from the germline V gene (reference sequence). This CDR3 is CATSRESGRLAYNEQFF. The CDR3 DNA is TGTGCCACCAGCAGAGAGAGCGGGAGGCTCGCCTACAATGAGCAGTTCTTC.

This clone appeared a single time. This chain joins TRBV5-4 and TRBJ2-5; 7 nucleotides agree with TRBD2. The CDR3 extends over 17 amino acids. Germline V gene lookup returns CDR1 SGHNT and CDR2 YYREEE (reference sequence). V lost 0 bases, J lost 5 bases, and 13 bases stayed unmatched. In DNA form, the CDR3 reads TGTGCCAGCAGCTTGGCGCCCCTAGCGGAAGAGCGGGAGACCCAGTACTTC. The encoded protein is CASSLAPLAEERETQYF.

The rearrangement joins TRBV19 to TRBJ2-2; D perhaps matches TRBD2 (5 bases). Trimming shortened V by 2 bases and J by 4 bases, and 11 bases separated the two germline ends. Germline lookup yields CDR1 LNHDA and CDR2 SQIVND (reference sequence). This CDR3 region has 15 residues. The CDR3 sequence: CASSILSGSTGELFF. The CDR3 DNA is TGTGCCAGTAGTATACTTTCGGGGTCCACCGGGGAGCTGTTTTTT.

The J gene is TRBJ1-1, the V gene TRBV10-3, with D perhaps TRBD1 (6 bases). The CDR3 has 14 residues. Germline assignment: CDR1 ENHRY and CDR2 SYGVKD. Trimming removed 2 bases at V and 3 bases at J, with 10 bases between. CDR3 DNA sequence: TGTGCCATCAGTGAGAACTACAGGGACACTGAAGCTTTCTTT. It is translated as CAISENYRDTEAFF.

This chain links TRBV7-8 with TRBJ1-5; D is unresolved. V dropped 5 bases and J dropped 0 bases, with 11 bases sitting between them. Per germline, CDR1 SGHVS and CDR2 FQNEAQ. The CDR3 runs 15 residues. For the CDR3, the DNA is TGTGCCAGCAGCCCCCAGGCCCTTAGCAATCAGCCCCAGCATTTT. This sequence encodes CASSPQALSNQPQHF.

V is TRBV5-1 and J is TRBJ1-2; the D gene is possibly TRBD1 (6 bases). Germline V gene data show CDR1 as SGHRS and CDR2 as YFSETQ. Trimming pared 7 bases from V and 8 bases from J, leaving 18 bases between. The CDR3 has 13 amino acids. The CDR3 sequence: CASSTGGRGGYTF. The DNA of the CDR3 is TGCGCCAGCTCTACCGGGGGGCGCGGGGGCTACACCTTC.

This clone was recorded once. V and J are TRBV10-3 and TRBJ1-2; the D gene is possibly TRBD1 (5 bases). Looked up from germline, CDR1 is ENHRY and CDR2 is SYGVKD. The CDR3 spans 13 residues. V was pared by 0 bases and J by 9 bases, with 11 bases between. For the CDR3, the DNA is TGTGCCATCAGTGAGTCTGAAGGGGTACGCTACACCTTC. Residues: CAISESEGVRYTF.

This chain joins TRBV28 and TRBJ2-7; 9 bases line up with TRBD1. This CDR3 has 17 residues. The germline V gene has CDR1 MDHEN and CDR2 SYDVKM. V shed 3 bases, J shed 3 bases, and the junction held 12 bases outside the gene matches. The CDR3 nucleotides read TGTGCCAGCAGTTTTACCTGGGACAGGGAGTTGGACTACGAGCAGTACTTC. Protein product: CASSFTWDRELDYEQYF.

The chain recombines TRBV28 with TRBJ1-5; 8 nucleotides line up with TRBD1. The CDR3 totals 15 residues. Germline assignment: CDR1 MDHEN and CDR2 SYDVKM. J gave up 2 bases and V 6 bases, and 6 bases lay outside the gene matches. The CDR3 region has the DNA TGTGCCAGCAGGTCGACAGGGGCCCGCAATCAGCCCCAGCATTTT. This translates into CASRSTGARNQPQHF.

The V gene is TRBV4-2, the J gene TRBJ2-1; TRBD1 might be the D (5 bases). This CDR3 has 15 residues. The ends were cut back, 0 bases at V and 7 bases at J, with 13 bases in the middle. CDR1 is LGHNA, CDR2 YNFKEQ, per germline. CDR3 residues: CASSQDLLKGNEQFF. The CDR3 bases are TGTGCCAGCAGCCAAGATCTACTAAAGGGGAATGAGCAGTTCTTC.

This chain connects TRBV11-3 to TRBJ2-5; the D gene is possibly TRBD2 (6 bases). The CDR3 covers 15 residues. With 4 bases removed from V and 5 bases from J, the gap between germline ends came to 17 bases. Germline V gene data show CDR1 as SGHNT and CDR2 as YENEEA. The CDR3 DNA sequence: TGTGCCAGCAGCTCCTCCCGCGGAGGGGATGAGACCCAGTACTTC. It codes for CASSSSRGGDETQYF. Based on the CDR3 plus reference TRBV11-3 and TRBJ2-5, the full variable domain is EAGVVQSPRYKIIEKKQPVAFWCNPISGHNTLYWYLQNLGQGPELLIRYENEEAVDDSQLPKDRFSAERLKGVDSTLKIQPAELGDSAVYLCASSSSRGGDETQYFGPGTRLLVL.

The chain carries TRBV18 and TRBJ2-7; 11 nucleotides match TRBD1. V gave up 8 bases and J gave up 2 bases; unmatched junction bases: 5. The CDR3 runs to 14 residues. CDR1 is KGHSH, CDR2 LQKENI, per germline. CDR3 nucleotide sequence: TGTGCCAGCAAGGGACAGGGGGGAACCTACGAGCAGTACTTC. This sequence encodes CASKGQGGTYEQYF. Full variable domain (outside the CDR3, taken from reference TRBV18 and TRBJ2-7): NAGVMQNPRHLVRRRGQEARLRCSPMKGHSHVYWYRQLPEEGLKFMVYLQKENIIDESGMPKERFSAEFPKEGPSILRIQQVVRGDSAAYFCASKGQGGTYEQYFGPGTRLTVT.

The chain uses TRBV7-8 and TRBJ2-1, with 12 bases matching TRBD2. The CDR3 has 15 amino acids. With V trimmed by 10 bases and J by 4 bases, 8 bases remained unmatched. Germline CDR1 and CDR2: SGHVS and FQNEAQ. CDR3 DNA: TGTGCCACACACCCGGGACTAGCGGGTTACAATGAGCAGTTCTTC. Translation: CATHPGLAGYNEQFF.

The chain links TRBV3-1 (or the pseudogene TRBV3-2) to TRBJ1-2; a weak D match, TRBD1 (6 bases). The CDR3 runs to 13 residues. Germline V CDR1 and CDR2: LGHDT, YNNKEL (reference sequence). V shed 6 bases and J shed 4 bases, with 12 bases lying between them. CDR3 nucleotides: TGTGCCAGCAGTCGGGACATCCCCTATGGCTACACCTTC. Its protein is CASSRDIPYGYTF.

This chain uses TRBV27 with TRBJ1-2; D remains ambiguous. Germline V gene lookup returns CDR1 MNHEY and CDR2 SMNVEV (reference sequence). The CDR3 spans 16 residues. Trimming left V 0 bases short and J 7 bases short, with 18 bases between. CDR3 DNA: TGTGCCAGCAGTTTATCGGCGCCATCCTCCCGGGGTGGCTACACCTTC. Translated, it gives CASSLSAPSSRGGYTF.

This chain uses TRBV7-8 with TRBJ2-7; 8 positions agree with TRBD1. V lost 5 bases, J lost 3 bases, and 9 bases stayed unmatched. The germline V gene encodes CDR1 SGHVS and CDR2 FQNEAQ. The CDR3 consists of 15 residues. The CDR3 DNA reads as TGTGCCAGCAGCACCCGACAAGGGACAGGCTACGAGCAGTACTTC. This gives the protein CASSTRQGTGYEQYF. The entire variable domain, with the rest obtained from reference TRBV7-8 and TRBJ2-7, is as follows: GAGVSQSPRYKVAKRGQDVALRCDPISGHVSLFWYQQALGQGPEFLTYFQNEAQLDKSGLPSDRFFAERPEGSVSTLKIQRTQQEDSAVYLCASSTRQGTGYEQYFGPGTRLTVT.

The chain employs TRBV20-1 and TRBJ1-2; a possible D gene is TRBD1 (5 bases). Trimming removed 3 bases from V and 12 bases from J, with 14 bases in between. CDR1 is DFQATT and CDR2 is SNEGSKA in the germline V gene (reference sequence). The CDR3 spans 11 residues. The CDR3 DNA sequence: TGCAGTGCTAGTAGGGGAAGGAATCACACCTTC. It encodes CSASRGRNHTF.

The V and J genes are TRBV12-3 or TRBV12-4 and TRBJ2-2, with D perhaps matching TRBD2 (5 bases). Between the trimmed V and J ends, which lost 7 bases and 1 base, there was a span of 7 bases. The CDR3 has 13 residues. The CDR3: CASKAGNTGELFF. CDR3 bases: TGTGCCAGCAAGGCGGGGAACACCGGGGAGCTGTTTTTT.

The chain has TRBV7-9 and TRBJ1-2; D may be TRBD1 (5 bases). V was trimmed by 6 bases and J by 0 bases, leaving 17 bases between them. Germline loops: CDR1 SEHNR, CDR2 FQNEAQ (reference sequence). This CDR3 spans 16 amino acids. In nucleotides, the CDR3 is TGTGCCAGCAGAGAAGCCGGGGGACCGGCTAACTATGGCTACACCTTC. This gives the protein CASREAGGPANYGYTF.

This sequence joins TRBV19 and TRBJ2-1; 10 bases fit TRBD2. The length of the CDR3 is 15 residues. V trimming: 3 bases; J trimming: 4 bases; junction bases outside the gene matches: 3. CDR1 is LNHDA and CDR2 is SQIVND in the germline V gene (reference sequence). CDR3 coding DNA: TGTGCCAGTAGTATCGGACTAGCGGAGTACAATGAGCAGTTCTTC. Its translation: CASSIGLAEYNEQFF.

CDR3 sequence (DNA): TGCGCCAGCAGCTGGGGGACAGGGGTGGGTCCTGAAGCTTTCTTT. Translating gives CASSWGTGVGPEAFF. V gene TRBV5-1 combines with J gene TRBJ1-1, with TRBD1 matching 10 bases. Germline-derived CDR1 and CDR2 are SGHRS and YFSETQ. CDR3 length: 15 residues. V trimming: 3 bases; J trimming: 6 bases; junction bases outside the gene matches: 8.

The rearrangement joins TRBV6-1 to TRBJ2-1; 8 bases fit TRBD2. The CDR3 is made up of 14 amino acids. The germline V gene encodes CDR1 MNHNS and CDR2 SASEGT. The junction had 6 bases not matched to a gene; V was cut back by 2 bases and J by 9 bases. The CDR3 sequence: CASSELETSVEQFF. In DNA form, the CDR3 reads TGTGCCAGCAGTGAATTGGAGACTAGCGTTGAGCAGTTCTTC.